This T cell receptor (beta chain) was retrieved from a study of breast tumors, draining lymph nodes, adjacent tissues. Study findings and constraints: Compared with lymph nodes, tumors were less diverse; compared with nontumor tissue, more.

About this clonotype itself: What it binds is unknown. In this CDR3 the conserved last residue, phenylalanine or tryptophan, is missing, so a read error is likely.

The lymph nodes were axillary draining lymph nodes from breast cancer patients. A single record per CDR3 protein comes from TCRdb applying MiXCR to the multiplex PCR reads. Of approximately 210,000 distinct CDR3 sequences listed, less than 40% are singletons. The germline CDR1 and CDR2 sequences are GTSNPN and SVGIG (reference sequence). This CDR3 is built from 16 residues. Trimming cost V 0 bases and J 4 bases, with 18 bases left between them. This TCR was sampled from a female donor with breast cancer. Some clones in this sample may be carry-over from other donors' samples. The sequencing sample was made of axillary lymph node tissue. This chain links TRBV30 with TRBJ1-2; D is undetermined. CDR3 protein: CAWSVLSRRGGYGYTL. The CDR3 region has the DNA TGTGCCTGGAGTGTACTGTCTAGGCGGGGTGGCTATGGCTACACCCTT.